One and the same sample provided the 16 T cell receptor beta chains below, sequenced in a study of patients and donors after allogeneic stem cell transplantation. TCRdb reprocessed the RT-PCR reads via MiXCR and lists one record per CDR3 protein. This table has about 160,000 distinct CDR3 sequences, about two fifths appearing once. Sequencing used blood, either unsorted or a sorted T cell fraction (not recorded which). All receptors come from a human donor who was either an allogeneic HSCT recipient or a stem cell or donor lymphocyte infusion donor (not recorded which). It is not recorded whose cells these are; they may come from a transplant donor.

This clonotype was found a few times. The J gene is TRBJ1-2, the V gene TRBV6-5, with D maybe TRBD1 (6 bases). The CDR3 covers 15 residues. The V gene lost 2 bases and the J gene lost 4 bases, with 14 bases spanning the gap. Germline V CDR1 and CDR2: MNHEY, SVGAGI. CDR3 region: CASSYTPDSSYGYTF. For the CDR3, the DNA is TGTGCCAGCAGTTACACCCCGGACAGCTCCTATGGCTACACCTTC.

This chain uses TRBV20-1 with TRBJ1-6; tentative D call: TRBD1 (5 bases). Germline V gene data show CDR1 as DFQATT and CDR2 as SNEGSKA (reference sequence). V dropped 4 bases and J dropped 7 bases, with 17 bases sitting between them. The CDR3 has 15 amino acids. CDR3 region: CSATWGGARNSPLHF. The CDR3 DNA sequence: TGCAGTGCTACGTGGGGAGGGGCCAGGAATTCACCCCTCCACTTT.

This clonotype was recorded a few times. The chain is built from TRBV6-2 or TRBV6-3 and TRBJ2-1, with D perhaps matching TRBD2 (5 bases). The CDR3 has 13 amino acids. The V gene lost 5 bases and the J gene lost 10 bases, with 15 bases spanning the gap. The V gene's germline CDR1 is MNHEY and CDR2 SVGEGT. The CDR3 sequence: CASSIGPSSEQFF. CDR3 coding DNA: TGTGCCAGCAGTATAGGCCCTAGCTCCGAGCAGTTCTTC.

CDR3: CASSQGGDSAGAFF. The CDR3 DNA reads TGTGCCAGCAGCCAAGGTGGTGACTCGGCTGGGGCTTTCTTT. This chain links TRBV3-1 with TRBJ1-1; D gene unclear. V lost 1 base and J lost 11, with 17 bases in between. This CDR3 has 14 residues. From germline, CDR1 is LGHDT and CDR2 YNNKEL (reference sequence).

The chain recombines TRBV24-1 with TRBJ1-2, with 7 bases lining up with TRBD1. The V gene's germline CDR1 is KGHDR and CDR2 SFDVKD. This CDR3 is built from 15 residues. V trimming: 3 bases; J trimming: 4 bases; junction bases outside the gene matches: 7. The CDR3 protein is CATSDPGRDSYGYTF. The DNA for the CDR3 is TGTGCCACCAGTGATCCCGGCCGGGACAGCTATGGCTACACCTTC.

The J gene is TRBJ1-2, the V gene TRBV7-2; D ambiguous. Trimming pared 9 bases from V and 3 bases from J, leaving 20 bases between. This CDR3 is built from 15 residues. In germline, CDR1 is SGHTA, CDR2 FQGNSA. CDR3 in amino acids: CASHAPGPGYYGYTF. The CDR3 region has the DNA TGTGCCAGTCATGCCCCGGGCCCTGGGTACTATGGCTACACCTTC.

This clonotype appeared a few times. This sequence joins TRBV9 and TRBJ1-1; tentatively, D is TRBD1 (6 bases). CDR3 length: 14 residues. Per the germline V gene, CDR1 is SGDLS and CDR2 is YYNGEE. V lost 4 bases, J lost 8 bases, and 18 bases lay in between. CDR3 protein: CASSPTWTALEAFF. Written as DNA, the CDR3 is TGTGCCAGCAGCCCCACGTGGACAGCTCTCGAAGCTTTCTTT.

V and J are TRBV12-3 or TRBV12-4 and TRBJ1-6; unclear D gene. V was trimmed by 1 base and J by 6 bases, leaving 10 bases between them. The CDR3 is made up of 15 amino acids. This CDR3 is CASSLVPGTNSPLHF. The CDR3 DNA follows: TGTGCCAGCAGTTTAGTTCCGGGAACTAATTCACCCCTCCACTTT.

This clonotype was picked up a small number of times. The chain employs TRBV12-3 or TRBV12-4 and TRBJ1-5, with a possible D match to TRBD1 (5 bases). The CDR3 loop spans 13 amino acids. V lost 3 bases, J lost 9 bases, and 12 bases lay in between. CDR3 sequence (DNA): TGTGCCAGCAGTTTTATTATCCAGGGGCCCCAGCATTTT. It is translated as CASSFIIQGPQHF.

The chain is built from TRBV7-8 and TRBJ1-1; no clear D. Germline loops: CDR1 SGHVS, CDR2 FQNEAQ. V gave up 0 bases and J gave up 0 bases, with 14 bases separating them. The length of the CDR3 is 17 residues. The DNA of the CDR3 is TGTGCCAGCAGCTTAGCGTCGGGGTTGGGTATGAACACTGAAGCTTTCTTT. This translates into CASSLASGLGMNTEAFF.

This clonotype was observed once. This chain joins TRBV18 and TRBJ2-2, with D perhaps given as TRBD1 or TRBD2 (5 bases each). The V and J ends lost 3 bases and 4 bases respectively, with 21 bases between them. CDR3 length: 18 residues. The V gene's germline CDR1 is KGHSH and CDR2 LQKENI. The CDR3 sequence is CASSPLPLRDHITGELFF. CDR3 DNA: TGTGCCAGCTCACCTCTACCTCTCCGGGACCACATCACCGGGGAGCTGTTTTTT.

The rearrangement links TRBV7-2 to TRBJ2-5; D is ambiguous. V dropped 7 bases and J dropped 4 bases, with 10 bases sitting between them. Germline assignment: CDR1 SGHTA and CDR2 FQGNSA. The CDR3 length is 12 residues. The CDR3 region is CASNQRGETQYF. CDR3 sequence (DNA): TGTGCCAGCAACCAACGAGGAGAGACCCAGTACTTC.

The CDR3 spells CAWKDSANTEAFF. In DNA form, the CDR3 reads TGTGCCTGGAAAGACAGTGCGAACACTGAAGCTTTCTTT. This sequence joins TRBV30 and TRBJ1-1; D perhaps matches TRBD1 (5 bases). V was cut by 4 bases and J by 1 base, with 10 bases left in between. The germline V gene has CDR1 GTSNPN and CDR2 SVGIG (reference sequence). The CDR3 consists of 13 residues.

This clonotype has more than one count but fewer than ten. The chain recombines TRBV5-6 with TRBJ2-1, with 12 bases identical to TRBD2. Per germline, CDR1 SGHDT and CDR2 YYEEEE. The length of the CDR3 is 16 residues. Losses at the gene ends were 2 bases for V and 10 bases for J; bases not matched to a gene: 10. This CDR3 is CASSLPSSGGVPEQFF. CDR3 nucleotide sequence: TGTGCCAGCAGCTTACCGTCTAGCGGGGGGGTTCCGGAGCAGTTCTTC. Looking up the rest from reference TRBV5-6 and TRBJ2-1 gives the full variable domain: DAGVTQSPTHLIKTRGQQVTLRCSPKSGHDTVSWYQQALGQGPQFIFQYYEEEERQRGNFPDRFSGHQFPNYSSELNVNALLLGDSALYLCASSLPSSGGVPEQFFGPGTRLTVL.

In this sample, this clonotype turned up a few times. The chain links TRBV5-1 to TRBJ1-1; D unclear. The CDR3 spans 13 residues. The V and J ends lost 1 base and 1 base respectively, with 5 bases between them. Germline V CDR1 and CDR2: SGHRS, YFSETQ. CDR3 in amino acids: CASSLLTNTEAFF. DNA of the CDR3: TGCGCCAGCAGCTTGTTAACGAACACTGAAGCTTTCTTT.

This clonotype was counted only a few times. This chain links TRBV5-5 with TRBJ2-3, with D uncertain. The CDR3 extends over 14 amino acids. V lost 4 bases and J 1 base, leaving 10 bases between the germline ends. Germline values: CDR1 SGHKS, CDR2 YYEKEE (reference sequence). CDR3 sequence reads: CASSPRAGTDTQYF. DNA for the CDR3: TGTGCCAGCAGCCCTCGGGCGGGCACAGATACGCAGTATTTT.